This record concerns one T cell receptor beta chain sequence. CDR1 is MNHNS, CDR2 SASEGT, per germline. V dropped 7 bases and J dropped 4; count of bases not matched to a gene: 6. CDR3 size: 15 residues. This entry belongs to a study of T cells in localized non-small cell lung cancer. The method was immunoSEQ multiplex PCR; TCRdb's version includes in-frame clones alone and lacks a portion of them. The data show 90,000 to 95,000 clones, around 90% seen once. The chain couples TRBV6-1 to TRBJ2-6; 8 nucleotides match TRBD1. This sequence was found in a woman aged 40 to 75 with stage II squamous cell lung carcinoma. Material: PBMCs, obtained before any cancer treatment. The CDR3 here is CASTARGRGANVLTF. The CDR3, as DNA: TGTGCCAGCACCGCCAGGGGGCGCGGGGCCAACGTCCTGACTTTC.